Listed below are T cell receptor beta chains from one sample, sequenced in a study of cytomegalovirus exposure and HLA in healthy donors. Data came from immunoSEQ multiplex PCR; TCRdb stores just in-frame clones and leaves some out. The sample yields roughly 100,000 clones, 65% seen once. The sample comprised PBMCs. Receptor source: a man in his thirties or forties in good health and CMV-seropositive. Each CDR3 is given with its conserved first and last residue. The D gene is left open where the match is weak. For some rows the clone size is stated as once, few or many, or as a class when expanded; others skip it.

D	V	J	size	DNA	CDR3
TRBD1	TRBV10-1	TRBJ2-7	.	TGCGCCAGCAGTGATAGGGGGCCCGAAAAGTCCTACGAGCAGTACTTC	CASSDRGPEKSYEQYF
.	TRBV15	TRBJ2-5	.	TGTGCCACCAGCAGAGGCAGGGAGGTTGGCGAGACCCAGTACTTC	CATSRGREVGETQYF
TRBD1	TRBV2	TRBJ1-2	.	TGTGCCAGCAGGTCCCGGGACAGGGTCTGGGGCTACACCTTC	CASRSRDRVWGYTF
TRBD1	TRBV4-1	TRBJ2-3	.	TGCGCCAGCAGCCAATCTGGGACAGCAGCCACAGATACGCAGTATTTT	CASSQSGTAATDTQYF
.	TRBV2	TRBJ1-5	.	TGTGCCAGCAGTGGGGAGATTTATAGCAATCAGCCCCAGCATTTT	CASSGEIYSNQPQHF
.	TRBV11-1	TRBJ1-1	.	TGTGCCAGCAGCACCCGGTGGGGGGAGAACACTGAAGCTTTCTTT	CASSTRWGENTEAFF
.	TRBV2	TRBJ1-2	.	TGTGCCAGCAGTGAAGGGGGGGACGGCTACACCTTC	CASSEGGDGYTF
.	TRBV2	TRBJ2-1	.	TGTGCCAGCATGCCGAACGGGGGGCTATTAGGTAATGAGCAGTTCTTC	CASMPNGGLLGNEQFF
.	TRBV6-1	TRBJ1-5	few	TGTGCCAGCAGTGAAGTTTTGACACGCTCTGGGTCCCAGCATTTT	CASSEVLTRSGSQHF
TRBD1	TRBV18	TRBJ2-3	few	TGTGCCAGCTCATCAGTCGACAGGGGACGACTCACAGATACGCAGTATTTT	CASSSVDRGRLTDTQYF
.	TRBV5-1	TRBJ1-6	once	TGCGCCAGCAGCTCATCACAGGGATTGGATTCACCCCTCCACTTT	CASSSSQGLDSPLHF
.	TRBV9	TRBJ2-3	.	TGTGCCAGCAGCGCTCCCGGGGCAGATACGCAGTATTTT	CASSAPGADTQYF
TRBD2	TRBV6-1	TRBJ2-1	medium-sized	TGTGCCAGCAGTGAGACTAGCGGGGGGCCGAATGAGCAGTTCTTC	CASSETSGGPNEQFF
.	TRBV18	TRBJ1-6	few	TGTGCCAGCTCACCATCAGGGAGACAGACCTGGATGGAGGGGAATTCACCCCTCCACTTT	CASSPSGRQTWMEGNSPLHF
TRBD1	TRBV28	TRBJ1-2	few	TGTGCCAGCAGTTTGGGACAGGCTGATGACTATGGCTACACCTTC	CASSLGQADDYGYTF
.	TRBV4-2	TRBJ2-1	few	TGTGCCAGCAGCCCTCGCCCGGTGAATGAGCAGTTCTTC	CASSPRPVNEQFF
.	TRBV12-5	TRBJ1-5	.	TGTGCTAGTGGCCACGGGGACTGGAATCAGCCCCAGCATTTT	CASGHGDWNQPQHF
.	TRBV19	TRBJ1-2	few	TGTGCCAGTAAGGTCCAGGGGTTGGGCTATGGCTACACCTTC	CASKVQGLGYGYTF
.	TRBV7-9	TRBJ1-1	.	TGTGCCAGCAGCTTAACCTATAACACTGAAGCTTTCTTT	CASSLTYNTEAFF
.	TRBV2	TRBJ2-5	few	TGTGCTTCGGGGATCCAAGAGACCCAGTACTTC	CASGIQETQYF
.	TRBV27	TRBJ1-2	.	TGTGCCAGCAGTCCTACGTCCGACAGCTCCCATGGCTACACCTTC	CASSPTSDSSHGYTF
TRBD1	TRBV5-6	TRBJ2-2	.	TGTGCCAGCAGCGGACCGGGACAGGAGCCTACCGGGGAGCTGTTTTTT	CASSGPGQEPTGELFF
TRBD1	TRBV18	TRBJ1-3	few	TGTGCCAGCTCACCACGGACAGGGGTTCTTTCCTCTGGAAACACCATATATTTT	CASSPRTGVLSSGNTIYF
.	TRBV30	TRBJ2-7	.	TGTGCCTGGAGACTTACCAGGGGCTACGAGCAGTACTTC	CAWRLTRGYEQYF
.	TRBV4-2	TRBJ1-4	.	TGTGCCAGCAGCCCGGAGAGGGAAACTAATGAAAAACTGTTTTTT	CASSPERETNEKLFF
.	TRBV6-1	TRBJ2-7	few	TGTGCCAGCCGTATAGGGACACTGCAGGGCGAGCAGTACTTC	CASRIGTLQGEQYF
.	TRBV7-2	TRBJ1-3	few	TGTGCCAGCAGTACAGGCCTGTCTGGAAACACCATATATTTT	CASSTGLSGNTIYF
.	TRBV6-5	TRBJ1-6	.	TGTGCCAGCAGTCCAGGCCCTAATTCACCCCTCCACTTT	CASSPGPNSPLHF
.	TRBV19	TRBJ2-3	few	TGTGCCAGTAGTAAGGGGGGCACAGATACGCAGTATTTT	CASSKGGTDTQYF
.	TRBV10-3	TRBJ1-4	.	TGTGCCATCAGTGAGTCGAGGGCGGGGGAAGGAAAACTGTTTTTT	CAISESRAGEGKLFF
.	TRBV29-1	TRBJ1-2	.	TGCAGCGTTGAACTTGTGGGCCCTGGCTACACCTTC	CSVELVGPGYTF
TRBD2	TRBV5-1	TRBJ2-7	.	TGCGCCAGCAGCGCGGGGGACTCCTACGAGCAGTACTTC	CASSAGDSYEQYF
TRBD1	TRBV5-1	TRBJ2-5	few	TGCGCCAGCAGCTTCAGGGGGCAGTACCAAGAGACCCAGTACTTC	CASSFRGQYQETQYF